The 15 T cell receptor beta chains in this list originate from one sample, sequenced in a study of T cell responses to AZD1222 COVID-19 vaccine. The protocol was immunoSEQ multiplex PCR, while the TCRdb copy is restricted to in-frame clones and leaves out a portion. The sample shows more than 140,000 clones, approximately 90% of them seen only once. Specimen: peripheral blood, collected on day 0 of AZD1222 vaccination. The receptor source for this set is an adult in good health.

The CDR3 loop reads CASSLGLAGVDNEQFF. As DNA, the CDR3 is TGTGCCAGCAGCTTAGGACTAGCGGGAGTTGACAATGAGCAGTTCTTC. This sequence joins TRBV7-9 and TRBJ2-1; TRBD2 matches at 12 bases. V dropped 1 base and J dropped 5; count of bases not matched to a gene: 3. Germline assignment: CDR1 SEHNR and CDR2 FQNEAQ (reference sequence). The CDR3 covers 16 residues.

V and J are TRBV11-2 and TRBJ2-1, with no clear D. V lost 2 bases and J 0 bases, leaving 8 bases between the germline ends. Germline V gene data show CDR1 as SGHAT and CDR2 as FQNNGV. The CDR3 length is 15 residues. This CDR3 reads CASSLRAVSYNEQFF. As DNA, the CDR3 is TGTGCCAGCAGCTTAAGGGCGGTCTCCTACAATGAGCAGTTCTTC.

This chain links TRBV28 with TRBJ1-2, with 8 nucleotides matching TRBD1. The trim removed 8 bases at V and 4 bases at J, leaving 12 bases unmatched. Germline loops: CDR1 MDHEN, CDR2 SYDVKM. The CDR3 sequence is 15 residues long. The CDR3: CASHVPGQDFYGYTF. The DNA for the CDR3 is TGTGCCAGCCACGTCCCGGGACAGGATTTCTATGGCTACACCTTC.

The rearrangement joins TRBV5-1 to TRBJ2-7; D tentatively fits TRBD1 or TRBD2 (5 bases each). The germline gives CDR1 SGHRS, CDR2 YFSETQ. This CDR3 spans 14 amino acids. Trimming pared 3 bases from V and 7 bases from J, leaving 17 bases between. The chain's CDR3 is CASSSRDGSLEQYF. The DNA of the CDR3 is TGCGCCAGCAGCTCCCGGGACGGGTCCTTGGAGCAGTACTTC.

The V and J genes are TRBV4-3 and TRBJ2-1; 8 bases align to TRBD2. The CDR3 runs 16 residues. In germline, CDR1 is LGHNA, CDR2 YSLEER. V shed 0 bases and J 4 bases; nucleotides not matched to a gene: 5. In DNA, the CDR3 is TGCGCCAGCAGCCAAGAGGGTAGCGGGACTTACAATGAGCAGTTCTTC. Residues: CASSQEGSGTYNEQFF.

This clone was counted once. V is TRBV11-2 and J is TRBJ2-2; TRBD1 matches 7 bases. CDR1 SGHAT and CDR2 FQNNGV come from the germline V gene. Trimming at V came to 7 bases and at J to 2 bases, leaving 4 bases not matched to a gene. The CDR3 contains 14 residues. CDR3 loop: CASNKGANTGELFF. The CDR3 nucleotides are TGTGCCAGCAATAAGGGGGCTAACACCGGGGAGCTGTTTTTT.

This clone was picked up a small number of times. The chain joins TRBV11-1 to TRBJ2-1, with D possibly being TRBD2 (8 bases). The germline V gene encodes CDR1 SGHAT and CDR2 FQDESV (reference sequence). V lost 8 bases to trimming and J lost 9 bases, with 23 bases between them. This CDR3 region has 15 residues. This CDR3 is CASAKGQVGGGEQFF. The CDR3 nucleotides read TGTGCCAGCGCTAAAGGACAGGTCGGGGGGGGTGAGCAGTTCTTC. Combining the CDR3 with reference TRBV11-1 and TRBJ2-1 gives the whole variable domain EAEVAQSPRYKITEKSQAVAFWCDPISGHATLYWYRQILGQGPELLVQFQDESVVDDSQLPKDRFSAERLKGVDSTLKIQPAELGDSAMYLCASAKGQVGGGEQFFGPGTRLTVL.

This sequence joins TRBV19 and TRBJ2-1; D might be TRBD1 (6 bases). The germline gives CDR1 LNHDA, CDR2 SQIVND (reference sequence). The CDR3 has 13 residues. Trimming left V 6 bases short and J 7 bases short, with 13 bases between. This chain's CDR3 is CASRNRERNEQFF. The CDR3, as DNA: TGTGCCAGTAGGAACAGGGAACGGAATGAGCAGTTCTTC.

The V and J genes are TRBV27 and TRBJ2-7; 9 bases agree with TRBD2. In germline, CDR1 is MNHEY, CDR2 SMNVEV (reference sequence). The trim removed 5 bases at V and 13 bases at J, leaving 12 bases unmatched. The CDR3 has 13 amino acids. For the CDR3, the DNA is TGTGCCAGCAGTCTAAACTCCGGGACTAGCTCTTACTTC. The encoded protein is CASSLNSGTSSYF.

V is TRBV19 and J is TRBJ2-4, with a weak D call TRBD1 (6 bases). The CDR3 totals 17 residues. Trimming cost V 3 bases and J 2 bases, with 17 bases left between them. Germline-derived CDR1 and CDR2 are LNHDA and SQIVND (reference sequence). DNA of the CDR3: TGTGCCAGTAGTATGGGGTCAGGGGTGGTTTCCAAAAACATTCAGTACTTC. It yields the protein CASSMGSGVVSKNIQYF.

This chain uses TRBV6-1 with TRBJ2-7; 10 bases agree with TRBD2. Germline CDR1 and CDR2: MNHNS and SASEGT. This CDR3 is built from 16 residues. The V and J ends lost 3 bases and 6 bases, in that order; junction bases with no gene match: 11. For the CDR3, the DNA is TGTGCCAGCAGTGAGCTCATAGGACTAGCGGCGAGCGAGCAGTACTTC. Its protein is CASSELIGLAASEQYF.

The CDR3 loop is CASSSDRWVSQPQHF. The CDR3 nucleotides are TGTGCCAGTAGCTCCGACAGGTGGGTTAGTCAGCCCCAGCATTTT. The V call is TRBV19, the J call TRBJ1-5, with D maybe TRBD1 (6 bases). Germline V gene sequence: CDR1 LNHDA, CDR2 SQIVND (reference sequence). Trimming shortened V by 6 bases and J by 6 bases, and 18 bases separated the two germline ends. The CDR3 is 15 residues long.

This chain connects TRBV29-1 to TRBJ2-7, with a possible D match to TRBD2 (6 bases). V was pared by 4 bases and J by 2 bases, with 15 bases between. The CDR3 is made up of 14 amino acids. The V gene's germline CDR1 is SQVTM and CDR2 ANQGSEA. CDR3 region: CSVVGGTRTYEQYF. The CDR3 bases are TGCAGCGTTGTAGGAGGGACGAGGACCTACGAGCAGTACTTC.

The V call is TRBV6-6, the J call TRBJ1-1, with a tentative D call TRBD1 (5 bases). V dropped 2 bases and J dropped 1 base, with 11 bases sitting between them. Germline CDR1 reads MNHNY; CDR2 reads SVGAGI (reference sequence). The CDR3 is 15 amino acids. CDR3 in amino acids: CASSYEGQGNTEAFF. In DNA form, the CDR3 reads TGTGCCAGCAGTTACGAGGGGCAGGGGAACACTGAAGCTTTCTTT.

V is TRBV28 and J is TRBJ2-1; the match to TRBD2 covers 9 bases. Germline loops: CDR1 MDHEN, CDR2 SYDVKM. The J segment lost 8 bases and the V segment lost 6 bases, leaving 5 bases of the junction unmatched. This CDR3 has 13 residues. CDR3 sequence reads: CASSPSGNDEQFF. The CDR3 coding sequence is TGTGCCAGCAGCCCTAGCGGGAACGATGAGCAGTTCTTC.